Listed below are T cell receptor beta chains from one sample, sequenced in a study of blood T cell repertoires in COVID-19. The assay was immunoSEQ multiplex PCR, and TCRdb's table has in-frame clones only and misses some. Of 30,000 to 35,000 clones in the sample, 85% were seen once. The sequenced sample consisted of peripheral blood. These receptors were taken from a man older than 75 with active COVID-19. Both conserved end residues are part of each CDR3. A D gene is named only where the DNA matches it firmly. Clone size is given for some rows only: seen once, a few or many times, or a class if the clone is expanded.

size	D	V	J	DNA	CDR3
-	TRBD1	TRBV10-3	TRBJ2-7	TGTGCCATCAGTGAGTTCCCAGGGGGAGAGAACGAGCAGTACTTC	CAISEFPGGENEQYF
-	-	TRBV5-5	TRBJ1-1	TGTGCCAGCAGCTCAAATTTTCTTCCGAGGAACACTGAAGCTTTCTTT	CASSSNFLPRNTEAFF
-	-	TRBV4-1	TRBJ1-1	TGCGCCAGCAGCCATCTATTCAGGCAGGGGAACACTGAAGCTTTCTTT	CASSHLFRQGNTEAFF
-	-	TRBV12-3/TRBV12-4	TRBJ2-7	TGTGCCAGCAGTTTTGGGGGCCCCTACGAGCAGTACTTC	CASSFGGPYEQYF
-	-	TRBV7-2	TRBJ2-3	TGTGCCAGCAGCCTCCCAACTAGAGGGATTGATACGCAGTATTTT	CASSLPTRGIDTQYF
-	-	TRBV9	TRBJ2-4	TGTGCCAGCAGCGTAGAGGGCAGGGGTGTCATTCAGTACTTC	CASSVEGRGVIQYF
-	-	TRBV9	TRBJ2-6	TGTGCCAGCAGTAGATCTGGGGCCAACGTCCTGACTTTC	CASSRSGANVLTF
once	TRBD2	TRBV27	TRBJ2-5	TGTGCCAGCAGAAGAAGCGGGGGCGGCGAGACCCAGTACTTC	CASRRSGGGETQYF
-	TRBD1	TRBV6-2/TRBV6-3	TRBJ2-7	TGTGCCAGCAGTCAACCGGGACAGGGGAGGAACGAGCAGTACTTC	CASSQPGQGRNEQYF
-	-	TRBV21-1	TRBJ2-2	TGTGCCAGCAGCAAAAGGCAGGGGGCTGGCACCGGGGAGCTGTTTTTT	CASSKRQGAGTGELFF
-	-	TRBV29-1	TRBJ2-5	TGCAGCGTTGAACTAGCGGAGACCCAGTACTTC	CSVELAETQYF
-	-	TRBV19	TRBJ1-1	TGTGCCAGTAGTATAATTAAGACAGCGAACACTGAAGCTTTCTTT	CASSIIKTANTEAFF
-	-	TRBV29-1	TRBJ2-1	TGCAGCGTGTACCGGTCTGTCATGAACAATGAGCAGTTCTTC	CSVYRSVMNNEQFF
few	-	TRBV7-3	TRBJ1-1	TGTGCCAGCAGCCCCCAGGGCGTGAACACTGAAGCTTTCTTT	CASSPQGVNTEAFF
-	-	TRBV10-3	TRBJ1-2	TGTGCCATCAGTGAATTATCAGGATATGATGGCTACACCTTC	CAISELSGYDGYTF
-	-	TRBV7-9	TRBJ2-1	TGTGCCAGCAGCTTTCGGGAGTCCTACAATGAGCAGTTCTTC	CASSFRESYNEQFF
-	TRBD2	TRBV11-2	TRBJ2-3	TGTGCCAGCAGCTCTAGTAGCGGGGGTTGGTATACGCAGTATTTT	CASSSSSGGWYTQYF
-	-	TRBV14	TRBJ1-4	TGTGCCAGCAGACGGGGAGTGGGGGAAAAACTGTTTTTT	CASRRGVGEKLFF
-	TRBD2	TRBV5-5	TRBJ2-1	TGTGCCAGCAGACCGGGACTAGCGACTTACAATGAGCAGTTCTTC	CASRPGLATYNEQFF
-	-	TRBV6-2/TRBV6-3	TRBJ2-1	TGTGCCAGCAGCTTCGACAGGTTTGGTGAGCAGTTCTTC	CASSFDRFGEQFF
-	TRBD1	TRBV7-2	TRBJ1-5	TGTGCCAGCAGCCCAGGGGGCCCAGGGAATCAGCCCCAGCATTTT	CASSPGGPGNQPQHF
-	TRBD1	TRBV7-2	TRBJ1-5	TGTGCCAGCAGCTTGGGGGGACAGTACAATCAGCCCCAGCATTTT	CASSLGGQYNQPQHF
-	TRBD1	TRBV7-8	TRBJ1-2	TGTGCCAGCAGCCCCGGGACAGACTCTTATGGCTACACCTTC	CASSPGTDSYGYTF
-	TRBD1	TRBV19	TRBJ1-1	TGTGCCAGTAGAAGGAGGACAGGGGGGTTGAACACTGAAGCTTTCTTT	CASRRRTGGLNTEAFF
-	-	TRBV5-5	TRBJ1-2	TGTGCCAGCAGCTTGGATCGGGAGGGCTACACCTTC	CASSLDREGYTF
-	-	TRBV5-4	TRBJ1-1	TGTGCCAGCAGCGGGGGGGGGCAGGCTTCCACTGAAGCTTTCTTT	CASSGGGQASTEAFF
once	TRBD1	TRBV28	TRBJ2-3	TGTGCCAGCAGTTTCCTAGGACAGGGAACAGATACGCAGTATTTT	CASSFLGQGTDTQYF
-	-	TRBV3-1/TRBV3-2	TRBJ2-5	TGTGCCAGCAGCCAAAACGCCGGGGGAGAGACCCAGTACTTC	CASSQNAGGETQYF
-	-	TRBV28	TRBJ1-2	TGTGCCAGCAGCCCATTCTTAGCGGTTGTCACCTTC	CASSPFLAVVTF
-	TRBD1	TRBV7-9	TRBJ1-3	TGTGCCAGCAGCTTACCCGGGACAGGGGCTGGAAACACCATATATTTT	CASSLPGTGAGNTIYF
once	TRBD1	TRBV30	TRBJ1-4	TGTGCCTGGACGCGCAGGGGGAATGAAAAACTGTTTTTT	CAWTRRGNEKLFF
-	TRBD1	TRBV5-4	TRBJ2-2	TGTGCCAGCAGCTTGGGACAGGGGGCAGCGGGCGGGGAGCTGTTTTTT	CASSLGQGAAGGELFF
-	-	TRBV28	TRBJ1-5	TGTGCCAGCAGACCTCTGATTGGCCCCCAGCATTTT	CASRPLIGPQHF
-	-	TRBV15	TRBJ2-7	TGTGCCACCAGCAGAGGGGGCAGAGCCTACGAGCAGTACTTC	CATSRGGRAYEQYF
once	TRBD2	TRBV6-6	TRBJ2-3	TGTGCCAGCAGTAAAACGGGGGGGGATACGCAGTATTTT	CASSKTGGDTQYF
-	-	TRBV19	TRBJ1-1	TGTGCCAGTAGTATAGCGAGAAACACTGAAGCTTTCTTT	CASSIARNTEAFF
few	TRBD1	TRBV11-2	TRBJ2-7	TGTGCCAGCAGCATCAACAGGGGGCAGTACTTC	CASSINRGQYF
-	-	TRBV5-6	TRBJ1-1	TGTGCCAGCAGCTTCGGGACTTTTACTGAAGCTTTCTTT	CASSFGTFTEAFF
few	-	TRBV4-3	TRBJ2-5	TGCGCCAGCAGCACTGGCAGGGGGCGGGGGGAGACCCAGTACTTC	CASSTGRGRGETQYF
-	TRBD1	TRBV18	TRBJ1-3	TGTGCCAGCTCACCCTGGGGGACAGGGTCCGGAAACACCATATATTTT	CASSPWGTGSGNTIYF
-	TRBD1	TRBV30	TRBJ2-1	TGTGTCTGGACAGGGTTGGGCAATGAGCAGTTCTTC	CVWTGLGNEQFF
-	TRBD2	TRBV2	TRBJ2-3	TGTGCCAGCAGTGGACTAGCGGGGGGCACAGATACGCAGTATTTT	CASSGLAGGTDTQYF
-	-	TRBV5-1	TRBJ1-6	TGCGCCAGCAGCGCACAGAACTCCTATAATTCACCCCTCCACTTT	CASSAQNSYNSPLHF
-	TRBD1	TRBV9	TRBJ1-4	TGTGCCAGCAGCCCGGGACAGGGTGATGAAAAACTGTTTTTT	CASSPGQGDEKLFF
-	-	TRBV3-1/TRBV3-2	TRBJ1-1	TGTGCCAGCAGCCAATGGTGGGCCAGTGGCACTGAAGCTTTCTTT	CASSQWWASGTEAFF
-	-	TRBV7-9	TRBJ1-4	TGTGCCAGCAGCTATCTCGCAACTAATGAAAAACTGTTTTTT	CASSYLATNEKLFF
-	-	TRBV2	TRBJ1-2	TGTGCCAGCACACAGGGCTATGGCTACACCTTC	CASTQGYGYTF
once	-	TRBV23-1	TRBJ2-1	TGCGCCAGCAGTCAATCGGGGCAGGTGGGCGATGAGCAGTTCTTC	CASSQSGQVGDEQFF
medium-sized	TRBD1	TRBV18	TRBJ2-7	TGTGCCAGCTCACCCGGACAGGAGTACTCCTACGAGCAGTACTTC	CASSPGQEYSYEQYF
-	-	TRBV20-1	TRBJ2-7	TGCAGCGGGTCCGATCCCTACGAGCAGTACTTC	CSGSDPYEQYF
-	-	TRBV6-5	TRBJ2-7	TGTGCCAGCAGTTACTCTCGGGACTCCTACGAGCAGTACTTC	CASSYSRDSYEQYF
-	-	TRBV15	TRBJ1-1	TGTGCCACCAGCACCGGGAGTAACACTGAAGCTTTCTTT	CATSTGSNTEAFF
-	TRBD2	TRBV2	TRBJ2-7	TGTGCCAGCAGTGAATCGAGCGGGGGTTTCAGCTCCTACGAGCAGTACTTC	CASSESSGGFSSYEQYF
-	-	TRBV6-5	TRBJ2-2	TGTGCCAGCCGAGTAGGGGCCCACACCGGGGAGCTGTTTTTT	CASRVGAHTGELFF
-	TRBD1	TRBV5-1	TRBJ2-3	TGCGCCAGCAGCTTGAGTGACAGGGTCCCCACAGATACGCAGTATTTT	CASSLSDRVPTDTQYF
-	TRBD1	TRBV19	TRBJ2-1	TGTGCCAGTACCAAATTGAGGGGTCAGGGGGCAATGAATGAGCAGTTCTTC	CASTKLRGQGAMNEQFF
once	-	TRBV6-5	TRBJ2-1	TGTGCCAGCAGTTACTCGATTGGCGGGGGCTATGAGCAGTTCTTC	CASSYSIGGGYEQFF
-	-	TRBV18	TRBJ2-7	TGTGCCAGCTCACCAAGTTTAGTCGGGAACTCCTACGAGCAGTACTTC	CASSPSLVGNSYEQYF
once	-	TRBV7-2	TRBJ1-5	TGTGCCAGCAGCCAAAACAATCAGCCCCAGCATTTT	CASSQNNQPQHF